These 18 T cell receptor beta chains were sequenced from one sample in a study of blood T cell repertoires in COVID-19. Here immunoSEQ multiplex PCR was the method, and the copy in TCRdb shows in-frame clones only, minus some. The sample includes approximately 230,000 clones, around 82% of them seen just once. Sequenced sample: peripheral blood. These receptors were collected from a woman aged 80 or over with active or convalescent COVID-19.

The rearrangement uses TRBV28 and TRBJ1-1; D not resolved. The CDR3 runs 15 residues. Germline CDR1 is MDHEN and CDR2 is SYDVKM. Trimming pared 6 bases from V and 1 base from J, leaving 15 bases between. The CDR3 nucleotides are TGTGCCAGCAGGCCAGCTGAGGTTGGGAACACTGAAGCTTTCTTT. Translation: CASRPAEVGNTEAFF.

The chain couples TRBV29-1 to TRBJ1-4; a weak D match, TRBD1 (5 bases). V was shortened by 7 bases and J by 2 bases, with 11 bases between the two germline ends. The V gene's germline CDR1 is SQVTM and CDR2 ANQGSEA. CDR3 length: 13 residues. The CDR3 region is CSAMDNTNEKLFF. CDR3 DNA sequence: TGCAGCGCTATGGACAACACTAATGAAAAACTGTTTTTT.

This clone was seen a few times. The rearrangement joins TRBV27 to TRBJ2-3; 7 bases line up with TRBD2. The CDR3 runs 16 residues. CDR1 is MNHEY, CDR2 SMNVEV, per germline (reference sequence). With V trimmed by 7 bases and J by 0 bases, 10 bases remained unmatched. This chain's CDR3 is CASKSGISTSTDTQYF. CDR3 sequence (DNA): TGTGCCAGCAAAAGCGGGATATCGACTAGCACAGATACGCAGTATTTT.

The CDR3 nucleotides are TGTGCCAGCAGCAAAGAAACGGACCACGAGGGAACAGATACGCAGTATTTT. Protein product: CASSKETDHEGTDTQYF. The chain couples TRBV21-1 to TRBJ2-3; TRBD2, as called in the table, went unchecked against the DNA. TRBV21-1 is recorded as a pseudogene. The CDR3 extends over 17 amino acids.

The rearrangement uses TRBV29-1 and TRBJ1-1; D is undetermined. CDR3 size: 13 residues. CDR1 is SQVTM, CDR2 ANQGSEA, per germline. V was trimmed by 7 bases and J by 0 bases, leaving 12 bases between them. CDR3 amino acids: CSASQIVNTEAFF. The CDR3 bases are TGCAGCGCCTCCCAGATTGTGAACACTGAAGCTTTCTTT.

The V gene is TRBV5-3, the J gene TRBJ1-5; 10 nucleotides line up with TRBD1. TRBV5-3 is labeled an ORF, and its function is uncertain. V shed 2 bases, J shed 6 bases, and the junction held 11 bases outside the gene matches. The CDR3 sequence is 17 residues long. The CDR3 is CARSLPGQGKRGQPQHF. The CDR3 region has the DNA TGTGCCAGAAGCTTACCGGGACAGGGGAAAAGGGGTCAGCCCCAGCATTTT.

The DNA for the CDR3 is TGTGCCAGTAGTTCAGGACTAGCGGGGGGGGAGACCCAGTACTTC. Its translation is CASSSGLAGGETQYF. This chain joins TRBV19 and TRBJ2-5, with 15 bases identical to TRBD2. V gave up 5 bases and J gave up 5 bases; unmatched junction bases: 3. Germline V gene sequence: CDR1 LNHDA, CDR2 SQIVND (reference sequence). This CDR3 spans 15 amino acids.

The chain joins TRBV5-1 to TRBJ2-3; TRBD2 matches at 8 bases. V was pared by 1 base and J by 1 base, with 2 bases of the junction left unmatched. Germline V CDR1 and CDR2: SGHRS, YFSETQ. CDR3 length equals 15 residues. The CDR3 reads CASSLKAGGTDTQYF. The CDR3 DNA reads TGCGCCAGCAGCTTGAAAGCGGGAGGCACAGATACGCAGTATTTT.

The V and J genes are TRBV19 and TRBJ2-1; D might be TRBD2 (6 bases). Trimming stripped 6 bases from V and 8 bases from J, with 8 bases between. Germline V gene data show CDR1 as LNHDA and CDR2 as SQIVND (reference sequence). The CDR3 extends over 11 amino acids. The CDR3 is CASSGTYEQFF. In nucleotides, the CDR3 is TGTGCCAGTAGCGGGACTTATGAGCAGTTCTTC.

V gene TRBV28 combines with J gene TRBJ1-1; 9 nucleotides match TRBD1. Germline V gene lookup returns CDR1 MDHEN and CDR2 SYDVKM. This CDR3 is 14 amino acids long. J was trimmed by 4 bases and V by 5 bases; bases with no gene match: 5. The CDR3 region has the DNA TGTGCCAGCAGTGGAATGACAGGGGGCACTGAAGCTTTCTTT. Protein sequence: CASSGMTGGTEAFF.

The chain uses TRBV15 and TRBJ2-1; D is possibly TRBD2 (5 bases). Per the germline V gene, CDR1 is LNHNV and CDR2 is YYDKDF (reference sequence). V was trimmed by 1 base and J by 7 bases, leaving 11 bases between them. The CDR3 is 14 residues long. Written as DNA, the CDR3 is TGTGCCACCAGCAGAGGAGTAAGGGAGAATGAGCAGTTCTTC. Encoded protein: CATSRGVRENEQFF.

This chain joins TRBV3-1 (or the pseudogene TRBV3-2) and TRBJ2-1; 10 bases map to TRBD2. The germline gives CDR1 LGHDT, CDR2 YNNKEL (reference sequence). The CDR3 is 16 amino acids. The J segment lost 3 bases and the V segment lost 4 bases, leaving 6 bases of the junction unmatched. CDR3 bases: TGTGCCAGCAGCCCAATAGCGGGAGGCAACTACAATGAGCAGTTCTTC. It encodes CASSPIAGGNYNEQFF.

J is TRBJ1-5 and V is TRBV24-1; TRBD1 aligns across 11 bases. The ends lost 5 bases at V and 2 bases at J; junction bases unmatched: 4. Germline CDR1 and CDR2: KGHDR and SFDVKD. The CDR3 runs 16 residues. DNA for the CDR3: TGTGCCACCAGTGGTGGACAGGGGGCTGGCAATCAGCCCCAGCATTTT. It specifies CATSGGQGAGNQPQHF.

The CDR3 region is CASSLMGAYSNQPQHF. CDR3 sequence (DNA): TGTGCCAGCAGTTTAATGGGGGCTTATAGCAATCAGCCCCAGCATTTT. V is TRBV27 and J is TRBJ1-5, with a possible D match to TRBD1 (6 bases). Germline lookup yields CDR1 MNHEY and CDR2 SMNVEV (reference sequence). This CDR3 contains 16 residues. V was pared by 2 bases and J by 0 bases, with 11 bases between.

This clone is a singleton in its sample. The CDR3, as DNA: TGTGCCAGCACCGACGGACAGGGGGCATATGAAAAACTGTTTTTT. Translated: CASTDGQGAYEKLFF. The V and J genes are TRBV2 and TRBJ1-4; 11 nucleotides agree with TRBD1. The length of the CDR3 is 15 residues. Per germline, CDR1 SNHLY and CDR2 FYNNEI. The V segment lost 7 bases and the J segment 6 bases; nucleotides outside the gene matches: 7.

This clone has just one count. This chain connects TRBV12-5 to TRBJ2-3, with 10 bases fitting TRBD1. CDR3 length: 15 amino acids. The germline gives CDR1 LGHNT, CDR2 FRNRAP. The V and J ends lost 1 base and 5 bases, in that order; junction bases with no gene match: 3. The CDR3 nucleotides are TGTGCTAGTGGTTTGGCGACAGGGGGCAAAGATACGCAGTATTTT. Encoded protein: CASGLATGGKDTQYF.

CDR3: CASSEMVRMQPQHF. The CDR3, as DNA: TGTGCCAGCAGTGAAATGGTGCGTATGCAGCCCCAGCATTTT. V and J are TRBV6-1 and TRBJ1-5; D is uncertain. Per the germline V gene, CDR1 is MNHNS and CDR2 is SASEGT. The CDR3 extends over 14 amino acids. Trimming removed 2 bases from V and 7 bases from J, with 12 bases in between.

This chain joins TRBV6-7 and TRBJ1-2, with 8 bases aligning to TRBD1. TRBV6-7 is recorded as an ORF, its role being uncertain. Losses at the gene ends were 11 bases for V and 5 bases for J; bases not matched to a gene: 10. The CDR3 is 13 amino acids. CDR3 residues: CARKGQVRYGYTF. CDR3 bases: TGTGCCCGAAAGGGACAGGTACGGTATGGCTACACCTTC.